Below are 14 T cell receptor beta chains sequenced from a single sample in a study of cytomegalovirus exposure and HLA in healthy donors. Vbeta (60) and Jbeta (13) primers were used in the PCR. Method: immunoSEQ multiplex PCR; TCRdb's copy keeps in-frame clones and lacks some. In the table there are around 170,000 clones, over 70% of which are singletons. The specimen sequenced was PBMCs. These receptor sequences come from a man aged 50 to 59 in good health and CMV-seronegative.

The V and J genes are TRBV28 and TRBJ1-6, with 11 bases lining up with TRBD1. This CDR3 region has 15 residues. V shed 5 bases, J shed 10 bases, and the junction held 7 bases outside the gene matches. CDR1 and CDR2 (germline): MDHEN, SYDVKM. The CDR3 coding sequence is TGTGCCAGCAGTCCGCGGACAGGGGGCGACTCACCCCTCCACTTT. It is translated as CASSPRTGGDSPLHF.

The chain couples TRBV11-1 to TRBJ2-7, with TRBD1 matching over 9 bases. Germline values: CDR1 SGHAT, CDR2 FQDESV (reference sequence). V lost 2 bases, J lost 0 bases, and 8 bases stayed unmatched. The CDR3 runs 17 residues. CDR3 nucleotides: TGTGCCAGCAGCTTAACAGGGGGCTCTACTAGCTCCTACGAGCAGTACTTC. This sequence encodes CASSLTGGSTSSYEQYF.

The chain links TRBV19 to TRBJ1-1; perhaps TRBD1 as D (6 bases). The length of the CDR3 is 15 residues. Germline values: CDR1 LNHDA, CDR2 SQIVND (reference sequence). With 3 bases removed from V and 4 bases from J, the gap between germline ends came to 15 bases. The CDR3 coding sequence is TGTGCCAGTAGTATTATGTGGGGGCTGATCACTGAAGCTTTCTTT. Amino acid sequence: CASSIMWGLITEAFF.

The rearrangement links TRBV4-1 to TRBJ1-3, with 7 bases identical to TRBD1. This CDR3 region has 16 residues. Losses at the gene ends were 2 bases for V and 0 bases for J; bases not matched to a gene: 4. CDR1 and CDR2 (germline): MGHRA, YSYEKL. The chain's CDR3 is CASSQPYRGSGNTIYF. As DNA, the CDR3 is TGCGCCAGCAGCCAACCATACAGGGGCTCTGGAAACACCATATATTTT.

The chain uses TRBV6-5 and TRBJ1-2; TRBD1 aligns across 8 bases. Unmatched junction bases numbered 4, after V lost 7 bases and J lost 0 bases. The CDR3 has 14 amino acids. Germline CDR1 MNHEY, CDR2 SVGAGI. The CDR3: CASKEQGANYGYTF. As DNA, the CDR3 is TGTGCCAGCAAAGAACAGGGGGCTAACTATGGCTACACCTTC.

The genes are TRBV5-8 and TRBJ2-1, with 8 bases identical to TRBD2. With V trimmed by 2 bases and J by 8 bases, 12 bases remained unmatched. The CDR3 totals 16 residues. Germline V gene data show CDR1 as SGHTS and CDR2 as YDEGEE. CDR3 protein: CASSLVLAEPRDEQFF. The CDR3 DNA is TGTGCCAGCAGCTTAGTACTAGCGGAACCTAGGGATGAGCAGTTCTTC. Using reference TRBV5-8 and TRBJ2-1 for the parts outside the CDR3, the full variable domain is EAGVTQSPTHLIKTRGQQATLRCSPISGHTSVYWYQQALGLGLQFLLWYDEGEERNRGNFPPRFSGRQFPNYSSELNVNALELEDSALYLCASSLVLAEPRDEQFFGPGTRLTVL.

The chain combines TRBV5-4 with TRBJ2-2; maybe TRBD2 (6 bases). Trimming pared 5 bases from V and 7 bases from J, leaving 12 bases between. This CDR3 contains 13 residues. Per the germline V gene, CDR1 is SGHNT and CDR2 is YYREEE (reference sequence). CDR3 in amino acids: CASSMGGIGELFF. Written as DNA, the CDR3 is TGTGCCAGCAGTATGGGCGGGATCGGGGAGCTGTTTTTT.

CDR3 region: CASTRLARNEQFF. As DNA, the CDR3 is TGTGCCAGCACCCGACTAGCTCGAAATGAGCAGTTCTTC. The chain couples TRBV27 to TRBJ2-1; 7 positions match TRBD2. The V and J ends lost 7 bases and 7 bases, in that order; junction bases with no gene match: 7. CDR1 is MNHEY, CDR2 SMNVEV, per germline (reference sequence). The CDR3 sequence is 13 residues long.

This chain links TRBV7-2 with TRBJ2-1; weak D call: TRBD2 (5 bases). With 1 base removed from V and 2 bases from J, the gap between germline ends came to 12 bases. The germline V gene has CDR1 SGHTA and CDR2 FQGNSA. This CDR3 has 16 amino acids. The CDR3 is CASSLVSGYTYNEQFF. In DNA form, the CDR3 reads TGTGCCAGCAGCTTAGTTTCGGGGTATACCTACAATGAGCAGTTCTTC.

V usage is TRBV11-3 and J usage is TRBJ2-2, with TRBD1 identical over 8 bases. The V segment lost 4 bases and the J segment 5 bases; nucleotides outside the gene matches: 0. Germline lookup yields CDR1 SGHNT and CDR2 YENEEA. The CDR3 contains 13 residues. The CDR3 DNA follows: TGTGCCAGCAGCTACAGGGGGACCGGGGAGCTGTTTTTT. Protein sequence: CASSYRGTGELFF.

CDR3 residues: CASSAQQGGTEAFF. The CDR3 DNA sequence: TGTGCCAGCAGCGCCCAACAGGGCGGCACTGAAGCTTTCTTT. This chain uses TRBV7-9 with TRBJ1-1; possible D gene TRBD1, 6 bases. V dropped 5 bases and J dropped 4 bases, with 14 bases sitting between them. Germline-derived CDR1 and CDR2 are SEHNR and FQNEAQ (reference sequence). The CDR3 length is 14 residues.

This sequence joins TRBV2 and TRBJ2-7, with 8 bases lining up with TRBD2. Germline V lookup: CDR1 SNHLY, CDR2 FYNNEI. This CDR3 spans 13 amino acids. Trimming at V came to 6 bases and at J to 1 base, leaving 2 bases not matched to a gene. CDR3 loop: CASRRGDSYEQYF. The CDR3 nucleotides are TGTGCCAGCAGGCGGGGGGATTCCTACGAGCAGTACTTC.

The chain links TRBV19 to TRBJ2-7; D is uncertain. The CDR3 sequence is 12 residues long. The germline V gene encodes CDR1 LNHDA and CDR2 SQIVND (reference sequence). The V end lost 6 bases, the J end lost 5 bases, and 11 bases lay between the germline ends. The DNA of the CDR3 is TGTGCCAGTAGGGGCCTGACCCACGAGCAGTACTTC. Protein sequence: CASRGLTHEQYF.

This chain links TRBV5-1 with TRBJ2-5; D gene uncertain. CDR3 length: 14 amino acids. The germline V gene encodes CDR1 SGHRS and CDR2 YFSETQ. Trimming removed 2 bases from V and 1 base from J, with 9 bases in between. The CDR3 coding sequence is TGCGCCAGCAGCTTAGGAGCGTTCCAAGAGACCCAGTACTTC. Its translation: CASSLGAFQETQYF.